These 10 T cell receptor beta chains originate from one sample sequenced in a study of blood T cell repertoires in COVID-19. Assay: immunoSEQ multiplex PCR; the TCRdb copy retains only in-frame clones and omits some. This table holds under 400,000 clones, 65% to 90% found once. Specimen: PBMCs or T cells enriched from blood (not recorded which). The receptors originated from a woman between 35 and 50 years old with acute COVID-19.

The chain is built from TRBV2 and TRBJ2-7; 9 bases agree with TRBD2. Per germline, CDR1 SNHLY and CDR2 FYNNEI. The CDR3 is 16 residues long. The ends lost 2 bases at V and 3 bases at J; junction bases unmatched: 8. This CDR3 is CASSESTGLALYEQYF. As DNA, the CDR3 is TGTGCCAGCAGTGAATCTACGGGACTAGCTCTCTACGAGCAGTACTTC.

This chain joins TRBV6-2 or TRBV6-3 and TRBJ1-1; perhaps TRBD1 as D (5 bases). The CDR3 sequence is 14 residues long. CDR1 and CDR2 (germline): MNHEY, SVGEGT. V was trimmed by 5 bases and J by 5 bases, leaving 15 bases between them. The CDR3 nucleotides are TGTGCCAGCAGTCACCGCGGGGGTTGGACTGAAGCTTTCTTT. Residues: CASSHRGGWTEAFF.

The CDR3 protein is CASSSEVGVAEQYF. The CDR3 nucleotides read TGTGCCAGCAGCTCCGAGGTCGGAGTCGCAGAGCAGTACTTC. This chain links TRBV7-9 with TRBJ2-7; D is unclear. The germline V gene encodes CDR1 SEHNR and CDR2 FQNEAQ (reference sequence). The CDR3 covers 14 residues. The germline V and J ends were trimmed by 4 bases and 7 bases, with 17 bases remaining between them.

This CDR3 is CASTPGGRDPQETQYF. CDR3 in DNA: TGTGCCAGCACACCAGGGGGTAGGGACCCCCAAGAGACCCAGTACTTC. This chain joins TRBV5-4 and TRBJ2-5; the match to TRBD1 covers 7 bases. In germline, CDR1 is SGHNT, CDR2 YYREEE (reference sequence). V dropped 6 bases and J dropped 1; count of bases not matched to a gene: 12. The CDR3 totals 16 residues.

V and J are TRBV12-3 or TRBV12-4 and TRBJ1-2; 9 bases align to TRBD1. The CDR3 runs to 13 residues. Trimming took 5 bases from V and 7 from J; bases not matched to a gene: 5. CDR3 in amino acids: CASSPQGASGYTF. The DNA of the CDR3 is TGTGCCAGCAGTCCACAGGGGGCATCTGGCTACACCTTC.

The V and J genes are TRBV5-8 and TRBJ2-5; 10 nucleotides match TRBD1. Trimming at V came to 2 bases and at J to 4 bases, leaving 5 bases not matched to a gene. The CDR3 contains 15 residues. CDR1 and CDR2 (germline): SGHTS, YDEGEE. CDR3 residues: CASSFGTGDSETQYF. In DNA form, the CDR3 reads TGTGCCAGCAGCTTCGGGACAGGGGATTCAGAGACCCAGTACTTC.

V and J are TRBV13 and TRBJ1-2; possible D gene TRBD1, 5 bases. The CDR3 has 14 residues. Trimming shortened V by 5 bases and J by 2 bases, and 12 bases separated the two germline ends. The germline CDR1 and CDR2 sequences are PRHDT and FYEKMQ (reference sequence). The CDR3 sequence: CASSLSGENYGYTF. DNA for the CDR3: TGTGCCAGCAGCCTCTCGGGGGAGAACTATGGCTACACCTTC.

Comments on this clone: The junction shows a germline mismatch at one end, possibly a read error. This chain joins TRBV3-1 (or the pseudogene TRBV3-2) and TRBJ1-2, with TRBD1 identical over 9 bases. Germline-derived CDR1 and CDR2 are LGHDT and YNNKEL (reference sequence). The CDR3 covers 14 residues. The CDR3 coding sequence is TGTGCCAGCAGCCAAGGAACGGGACAGGGAACCACAGCCTTC. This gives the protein CASSQGTGQGTTAF.

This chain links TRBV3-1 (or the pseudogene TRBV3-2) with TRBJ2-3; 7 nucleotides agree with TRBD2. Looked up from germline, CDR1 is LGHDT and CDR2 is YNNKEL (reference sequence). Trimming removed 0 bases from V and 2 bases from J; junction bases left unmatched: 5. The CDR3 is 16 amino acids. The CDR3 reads CASSQDSGGLTDTQYF. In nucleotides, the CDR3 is TGTGCCAGCAGCCAAGATTCGGGAGGACTCACAGATACGCAGTATTTT.

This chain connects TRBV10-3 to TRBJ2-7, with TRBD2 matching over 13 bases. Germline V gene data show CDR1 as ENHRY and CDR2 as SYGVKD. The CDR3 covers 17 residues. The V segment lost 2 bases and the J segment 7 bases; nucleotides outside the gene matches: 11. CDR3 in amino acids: CAISEGTSGASSREQYF. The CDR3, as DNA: TGTGCCATCAGTGAGGGGACTAGCGGGGCGTCTTCGCGGGAGCAGTACTTC.